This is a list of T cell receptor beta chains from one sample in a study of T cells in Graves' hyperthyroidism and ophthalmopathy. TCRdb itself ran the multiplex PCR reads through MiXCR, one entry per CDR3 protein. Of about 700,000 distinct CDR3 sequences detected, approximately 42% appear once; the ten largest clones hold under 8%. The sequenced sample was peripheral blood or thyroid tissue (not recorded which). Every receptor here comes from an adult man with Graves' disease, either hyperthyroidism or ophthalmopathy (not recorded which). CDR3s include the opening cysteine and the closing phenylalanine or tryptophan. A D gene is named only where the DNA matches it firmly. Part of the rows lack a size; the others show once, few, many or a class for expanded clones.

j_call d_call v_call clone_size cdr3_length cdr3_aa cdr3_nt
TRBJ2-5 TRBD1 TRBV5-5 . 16 CASRPPGTGDQETQYF TGTGCCAGCAGACCACCAGGGACAGGGGACCAAGAGACCCAGTACTTC
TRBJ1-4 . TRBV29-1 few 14 CSVRTIETNEKLFF TGCAGCGTTCGGACGATCGAAACTAATGAAAAACTGTTTTTT
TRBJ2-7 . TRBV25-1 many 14 CASSERGSSYEQYF TGTGCCAGCAGTGAGAGGGGGAGCTCCTACGAGCAGTACTTC
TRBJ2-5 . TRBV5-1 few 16 CASSLVGQGGIETQYF TGCGCCAGCAGCTTGGTGGGTCAGGGAGGAATAGAGACCCAGTACTTC
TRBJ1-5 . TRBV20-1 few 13 CSARDGVGQPQHF TGCAGTGCTAGAGACGGGGTGGGTCAGCCCCAGCATTTT
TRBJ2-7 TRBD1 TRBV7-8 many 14 CASSLGDRAGEQYF TGTGCCAGCAGCTTAGGGGACAGGGCGGGCGAGCAGTACTTC
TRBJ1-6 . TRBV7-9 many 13 CASSFVDNSPLHF TGTGCCAGCAGCTTCGTAGATAATTCACCCCTCCACTTT
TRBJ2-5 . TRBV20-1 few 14 CSARDARGRETQYF TGCAGTGCTAGAGATGCGAGGGGGAGAGAGACCCAGTACTTC
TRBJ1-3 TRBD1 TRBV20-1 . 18 CSASPGTGRFNSGNTIYF TGCAGTGCTAGCCCCGGGACAGGGCGTTTCAACTCTGGAAACACCATATATTTT
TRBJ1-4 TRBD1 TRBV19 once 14 CASSRQGRFEKLFF TGTGCCAGTAGCCGACAGGGGCGATTTGAAAAACTGTTTTTT
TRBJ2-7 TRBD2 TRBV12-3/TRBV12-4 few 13 CASSYGRGDEQYF TGTGCCAGCAGTTACGGGCGGGGGGACGAGCAGTACTTC
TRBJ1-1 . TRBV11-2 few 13 CASSLITGTESFF TGTGCCAGCAGCTTGATTACAGGGACTGAATCTTTCTTT
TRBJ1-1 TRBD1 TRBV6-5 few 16 CASTNYPGQGDTEAFF TGTGCCAGCACTAATTACCCGGGACAGGGGGACACTGAAGCTTTCTTT
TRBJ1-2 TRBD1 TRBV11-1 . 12 CAWLGQGSGYTF TGTGCCTGGTTGGGACAGGGAAGTGGCTACACCTTC
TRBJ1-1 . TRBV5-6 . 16 CASSLARGAGNTEAFF TGTGCCAGCAGCTTGGCTCGGGGGGCAGGGAATACTGAAGCTTTCTTT
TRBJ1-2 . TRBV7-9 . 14 CASSPSGPPSGYTF TGTGCCAGCTCACCAAGTGGACCGCCTTCTGGCTACACCTTC
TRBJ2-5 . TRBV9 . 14 CASSVTGIQETQYF TGTGCCAGCAGCGTCACAGGGATCCAAGAGACCCAGTACTTC
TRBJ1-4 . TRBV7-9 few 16 CASSLVGTSTNEKLFF TGTGCCAGCAGCTTGGTAGGGACATCAACTAATGAAAAACTGTTTTTT
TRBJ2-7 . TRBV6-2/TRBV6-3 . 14 CASRSDSLSYEQYF TGTGCCAGCAGATCCGACAGCCTCTCCTACGAGCAGTACTTC
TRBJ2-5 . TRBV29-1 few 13 CSVSFQGRETQYF TGCAGCGTTTCGTTCCAGGGCAGAGAGACCCAGTACTTC
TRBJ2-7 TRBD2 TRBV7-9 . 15 CASSLGTSYGYEQYF TGTGCCAGCAGCTTGGGGACTAGCTATGGTTACGAGCAGTACTTC
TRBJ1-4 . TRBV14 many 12 CASSRWGEKLFF TGTGCCAGCAGCCGATGGGGTGAAAAACTGTTTTTT
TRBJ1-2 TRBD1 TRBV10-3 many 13 CAISVDRVSGYTF TGTGCCATCAGCGTGGACAGGGTTTCTGGCTACACCTTC
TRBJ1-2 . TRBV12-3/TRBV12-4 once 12 CASRWRNYGYTF TGTGCCAGCAGATGGCGCAACTATGGCTACACCTTC
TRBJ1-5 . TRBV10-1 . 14 CASKSFIEDQPQHF TGCGCCAGCAAGAGCTTTATAGAGGATCAGCCCCAGCATTTT
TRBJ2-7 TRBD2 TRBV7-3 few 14 CASSSGTSEYEQYF TGTGCCAGCAGCTCCGGGACTAGCGAATACGAGCAGTACTTC
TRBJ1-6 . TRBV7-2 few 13 CASSSLQGSPLHF TGTGCCAGCAGCTCCTTACAGGGTTCACCCCTCCACTTT
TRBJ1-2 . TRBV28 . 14 CASSLWGWNYGYTF TGTGCCAGCAGTTTATGGGGCTGGAACTATGGCTACACCTTC
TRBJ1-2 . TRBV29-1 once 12 CSVVGGLSGNTF TGCAGCGTTGTAGGAGGGCTCTCTGGAAACACCTTC
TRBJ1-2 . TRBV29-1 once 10 CSIGGPGYTF TGCAGTATTGGTGGTCCGGGCTACACCTTC
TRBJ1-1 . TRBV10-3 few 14 CAISEGGENTEAFF TGTGCCATCAGTGAGGGGGGGGAGAACACTGAAGCTTTCTTT
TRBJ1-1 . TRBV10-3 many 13 CAIREGQNTEAFF TGTGCCATCAGGGAGGGACAGAACACTGAAGCTTTCTTT
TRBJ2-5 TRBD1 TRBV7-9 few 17 CASRSYGQATLQETQYF TGTGCCAGCAGGTCTTACGGACAGGCTACTCTACAAGAGACCCAGTACTTC
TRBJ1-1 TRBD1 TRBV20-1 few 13 CSASGTENTEAFF TGCAGTGCTAGCGGGACAGAGAACACTGAAGCTTTCTTT
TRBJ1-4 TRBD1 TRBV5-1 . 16 CASSPGDSRLDEKLFF TGCGCCAGCAGCCCAGGGGACAGCCGCTTGGATGAAAAACTGTTTTTT
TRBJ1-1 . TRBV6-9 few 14 CASSFWQGNTEAFF TGTGCCAGCAGTTTTTGGCAGGGGAACACTGAAGCTTTCTTT
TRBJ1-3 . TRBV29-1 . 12 CSVGGFGNTIYF TGCAGCGTCGGCGGGTTTGGAAACACCATATATTTT
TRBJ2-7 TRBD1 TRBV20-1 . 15 CSARELGTGGNEQYF TGCAGTGCTAGAGAGTTGGGGACAGGGGGTAACGAGCAGTACTTC
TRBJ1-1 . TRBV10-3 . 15 CAISESLGGLTEAFF TGTGCCATCAGTGAGTCGTTGGGGGGTCTCACTGAAGCTTTCTTT
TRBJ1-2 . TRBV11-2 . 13 CASTPVGNYGYTF TGTGCCAGCACCCCTGTCGGTAACTATGGCTACACCTTC
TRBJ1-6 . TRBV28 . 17 CASSFDSPWGYNSPLHF TGTGCCAGCAGTTTTGATAGCCCTTGGGGCTATAATTCACCCCTCCACTTT
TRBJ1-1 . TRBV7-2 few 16 CASSSAALGTSTEAFF TGCGCCAGCAGCTCCGCCGCGTTGGGCACCAGCACTGAAGCTTTCTTT
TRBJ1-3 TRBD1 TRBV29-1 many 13 CSVADRVGGTIYF TGCAGCGTTGCTGACAGGGTCGGGGGCACCATATATTTT
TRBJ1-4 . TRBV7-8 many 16 CASSFERGITNEKLFF TGTGCCAGCAGCTTCGAAAGGGGAATCACTAATGAAAAACTGTTTTTT
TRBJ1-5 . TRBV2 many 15 CASSSRGGSNQPQHF TGTGCCAGCAGTTCCAGGGGTGGTAGCAATCAGCCCCAGCATTTT
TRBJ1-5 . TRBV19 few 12 CARKCSNQPQHF TGTGCCAGAAAGTGTAGCAATCAGCCCCAGCATTTT